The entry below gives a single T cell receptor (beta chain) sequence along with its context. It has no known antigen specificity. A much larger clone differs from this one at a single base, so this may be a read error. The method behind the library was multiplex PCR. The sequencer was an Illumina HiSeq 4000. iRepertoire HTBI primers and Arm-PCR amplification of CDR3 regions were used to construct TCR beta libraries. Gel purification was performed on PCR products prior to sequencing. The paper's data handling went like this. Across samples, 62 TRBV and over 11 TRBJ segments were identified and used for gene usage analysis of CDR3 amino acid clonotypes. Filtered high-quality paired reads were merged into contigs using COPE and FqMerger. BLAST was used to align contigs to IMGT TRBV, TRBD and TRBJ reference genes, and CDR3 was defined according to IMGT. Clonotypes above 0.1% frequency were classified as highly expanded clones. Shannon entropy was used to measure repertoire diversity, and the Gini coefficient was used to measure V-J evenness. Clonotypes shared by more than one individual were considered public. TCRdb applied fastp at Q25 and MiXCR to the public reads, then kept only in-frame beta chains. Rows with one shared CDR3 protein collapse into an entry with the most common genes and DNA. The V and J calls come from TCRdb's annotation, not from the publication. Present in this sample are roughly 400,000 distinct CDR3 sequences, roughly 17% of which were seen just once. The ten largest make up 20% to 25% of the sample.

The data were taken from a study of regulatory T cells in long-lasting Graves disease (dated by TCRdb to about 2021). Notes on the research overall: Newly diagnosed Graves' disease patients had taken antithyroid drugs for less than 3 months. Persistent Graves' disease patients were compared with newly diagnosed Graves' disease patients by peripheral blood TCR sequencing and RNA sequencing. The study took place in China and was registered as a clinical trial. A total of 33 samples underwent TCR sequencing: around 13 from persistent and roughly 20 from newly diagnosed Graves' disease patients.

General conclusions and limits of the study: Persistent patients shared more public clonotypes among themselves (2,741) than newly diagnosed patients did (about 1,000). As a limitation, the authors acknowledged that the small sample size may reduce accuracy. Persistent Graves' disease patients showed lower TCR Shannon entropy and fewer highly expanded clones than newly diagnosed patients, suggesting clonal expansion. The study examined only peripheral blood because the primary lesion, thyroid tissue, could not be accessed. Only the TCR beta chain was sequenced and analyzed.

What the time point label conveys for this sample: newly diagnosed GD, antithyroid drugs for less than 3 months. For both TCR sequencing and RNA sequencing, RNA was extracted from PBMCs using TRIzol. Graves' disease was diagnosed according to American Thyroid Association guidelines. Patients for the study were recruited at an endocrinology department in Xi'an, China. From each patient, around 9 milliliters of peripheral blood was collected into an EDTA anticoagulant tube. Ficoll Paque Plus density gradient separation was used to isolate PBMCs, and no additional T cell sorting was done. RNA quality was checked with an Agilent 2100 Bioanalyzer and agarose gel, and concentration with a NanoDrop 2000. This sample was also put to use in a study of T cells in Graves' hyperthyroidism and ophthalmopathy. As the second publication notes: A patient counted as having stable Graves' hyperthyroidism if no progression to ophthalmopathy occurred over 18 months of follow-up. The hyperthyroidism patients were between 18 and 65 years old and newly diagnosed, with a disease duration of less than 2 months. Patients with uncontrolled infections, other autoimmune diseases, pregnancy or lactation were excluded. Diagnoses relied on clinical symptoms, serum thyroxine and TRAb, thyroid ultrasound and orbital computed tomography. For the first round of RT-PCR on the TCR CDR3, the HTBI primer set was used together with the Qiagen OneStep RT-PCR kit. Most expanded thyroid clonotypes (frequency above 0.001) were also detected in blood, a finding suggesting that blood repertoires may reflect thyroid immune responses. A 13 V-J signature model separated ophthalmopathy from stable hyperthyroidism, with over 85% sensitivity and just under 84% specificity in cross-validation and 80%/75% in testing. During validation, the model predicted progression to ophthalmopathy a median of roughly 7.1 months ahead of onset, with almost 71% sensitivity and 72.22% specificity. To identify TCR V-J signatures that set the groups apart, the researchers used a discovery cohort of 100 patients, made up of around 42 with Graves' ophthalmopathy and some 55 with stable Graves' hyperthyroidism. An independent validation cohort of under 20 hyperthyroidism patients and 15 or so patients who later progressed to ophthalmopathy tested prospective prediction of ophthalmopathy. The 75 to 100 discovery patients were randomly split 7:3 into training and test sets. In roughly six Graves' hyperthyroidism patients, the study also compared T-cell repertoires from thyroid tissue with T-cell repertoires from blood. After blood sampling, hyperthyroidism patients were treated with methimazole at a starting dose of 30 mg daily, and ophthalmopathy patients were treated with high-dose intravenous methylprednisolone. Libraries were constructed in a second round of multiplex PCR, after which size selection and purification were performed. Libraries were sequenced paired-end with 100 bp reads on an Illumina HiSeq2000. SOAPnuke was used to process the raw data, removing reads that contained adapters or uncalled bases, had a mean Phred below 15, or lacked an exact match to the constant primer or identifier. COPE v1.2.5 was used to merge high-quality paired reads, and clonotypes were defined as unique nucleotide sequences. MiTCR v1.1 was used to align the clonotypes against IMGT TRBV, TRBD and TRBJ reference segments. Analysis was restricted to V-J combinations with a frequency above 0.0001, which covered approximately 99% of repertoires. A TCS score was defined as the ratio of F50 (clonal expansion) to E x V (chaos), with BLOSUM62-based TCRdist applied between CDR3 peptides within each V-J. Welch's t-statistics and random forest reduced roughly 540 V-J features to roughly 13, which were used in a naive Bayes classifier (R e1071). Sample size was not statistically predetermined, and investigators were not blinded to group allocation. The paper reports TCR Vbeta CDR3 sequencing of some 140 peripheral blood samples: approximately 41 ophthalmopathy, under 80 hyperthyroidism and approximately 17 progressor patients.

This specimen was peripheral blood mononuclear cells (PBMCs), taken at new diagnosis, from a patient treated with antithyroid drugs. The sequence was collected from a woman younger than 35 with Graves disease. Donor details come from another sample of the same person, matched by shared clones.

The CDR3 amino acid sequence is: CASSRLVGRLTDTLYF. In nucleotide form, the sequence is TGTGCCAGCAGCCGGCTTGTGGGCCGTCTAACAGATACGCTGTATTTT. The rearranged chain carries TRBV7-9 and TRBJ2-3; no D segment can be confidently identified. CDR1 and CDR2 are drawn from the germline V gene (reference sequence): SEHNR, FQNEAQ. Measured from the cysteine to the phenylalanine, the CDR3 is 16 residues long. The entry retains the CDR3 DNA only, 48 bases that are in frame from base 1. When the CDR3 is completed using the reference TRBV7-9 and TRBJ2-3 genes on either side, the full variable domain is DTGVSQNPRHKITKRGQNVTFRCDPISEHNRLYWYRQTLGQGPEFLTYFQNEAQLEKSRLLSDRFSAERPKGSFSTLEIQRTEQGDSAMYLCASSRLVGRLTDTLYFGPGTRLTVL.